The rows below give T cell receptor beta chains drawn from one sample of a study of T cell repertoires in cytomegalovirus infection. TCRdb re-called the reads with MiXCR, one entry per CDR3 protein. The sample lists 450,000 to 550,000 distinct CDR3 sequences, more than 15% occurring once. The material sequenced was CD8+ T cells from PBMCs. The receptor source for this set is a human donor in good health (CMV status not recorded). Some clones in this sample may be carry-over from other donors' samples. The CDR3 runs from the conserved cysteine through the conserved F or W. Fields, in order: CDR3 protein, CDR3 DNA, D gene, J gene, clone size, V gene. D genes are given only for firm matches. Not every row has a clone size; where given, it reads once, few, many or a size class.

CASSSGAVAIYF,TGTGCCAGCAGTTCTGGTGCGGTGGCCATATATTTT,.,TRBJ1-3,many,TRBV12-3/TRBV12-4
CASSPASNTDTQYF,TGTGCCAGCAGCCCTGCTAGCAACACAGATACGCAGTATTTT,.,TRBJ2-3,many,TRBV4-2
CASSLELWRGGGYNEQFF,TGTGCCAGCAGCTTAGAACTCTGGCGGGGGGGCGGCTACAATGAGCAGTTCTTC,TRBD2,TRBJ2-1,few,TRBV11-1
CASSLARGGGETQYF,TGTGCCAGCAGTTTAGCGCGTGGAGGGGGGGAGACCCAGTACTTC,.,TRBJ2-5,.,TRBV12-3/TRBV12-4
CSAGTRANYGYTF,TGCAGCGCGGGGACACGAGCTAACTATGGCTACACCTTC,.,TRBJ1-2,.,TRBV29-1
CASSPDRGLMDEQYF,TGTGCCAGCAGTCCGGACAGGGGGCTAATGGACGAGCAGTACTTC,TRBD1,TRBJ2-7,.,TRBV27
CASRQDSLAGELFF,TGTGCCAGCAGACAAGACTCCTTAGCCGGGGAGCTGTTTTTT,.,TRBJ2-2,many,TRBV7-9
CASSLVAGVRETQYF,TGTGCCAGCAGCTTAGTAGCGGGAGTAAGAGAGACCCAGTACTTC,TRBD2,TRBJ2-5,many,TRBV11-2
CASSYYSWRSTDTQYF,TGTGCCAGCAGTTACTATTCTTGGCGGAGCACAGATACGCAGTATTTT,.,TRBJ2-3,many,TRBV6-5
CASSFSRGGALQYDEQFF,TGTGCCAGCAGCTTCTCCCGAGGCGGGGCTTTACAATACGATGAGCAGTTCTTC,.,TRBJ2-1,.,TRBV7-9
CASSDLGTTKGYTF,TGTGCCAGCAGCGACTTGGGTACTACAAAAGGCTACACCTTC,.,TRBJ1-2,.,TRBV9
CASSFTGYNEQFF,TGTGCCAGCAGCTTCACAGGTTACAATGAGCAGTTCTTC,.,TRBJ2-1,many,TRBV7-2
CASSFWRGPNQPQHF,TGTGCCAGCAGCTTCTGGAGGGGCCCCAATCAGCCCCAGCATTTT,.,TRBJ1-5,.,TRBV5-5
CASSYLASGRYDLAKNIQYF,TGTGCCAGCAGTTACCTAGCTAGCGGGAGGTACGATCTAGCCAAAAACATTCAGTACTTC,TRBD2,TRBJ2-4,many,TRBV6-5
CASSERGFVDEQYF,TGCGCCAGCAGTGAGAGGGGTTTCGTGGACGAGCAGTACTTC,.,TRBJ2-7,few,TRBV10-2
CASSEGGSNIYEQYF,TGTGCCAGCAGTGAAGGCGGGAGTAATATTTACGAGCAGTACTTC,TRBD2,TRBJ2-7,few,TRBV2
CASSLALGGTDTQYF,TGTGCCAGCAGCCTTGCCCTGGGAGGTACAGATACGCAGTATTTT,.,TRBJ2-3,few,TRBV12-3/TRBV12-4
CASSQDLGAPGGLEYSTDTQYF,TGTGCCAGCAGCCAAGATCTGGGGGCCCCGGGGGGCCTAGAATATAGCACAGATACGCAGTATTTT,.,TRBJ2-3,many,TRBV3-1
CASSQELKGAGRSYNEQFF,TGTGCCAGCAGCCAAGAACTAAAAGGAGCGGGAAGGTCCTACAATGAGCAGTTCTTC,TRBD2,TRBJ2-1,.,TRBV3-1
CASSLAGGLFRGTGELFF,TGTGCCAGCAGTCTAGCGGGGGGGCTTTTTCGCGGGACCGGGGAGCTGTTTTTT,TRBD2,TRBJ2-2,many,TRBV12-3/TRBV12-4
CASSLVGTENTEAFF,TGTGCCAGCAGCTTAGTCGGGACAGAGAACACTGAAGCTTTCTTT,TRBD1,TRBJ1-1,many,TRBV7-9
CASSDGPTGPDTQYF,TGTGCCAGCAGTGATGGGCCTACAGGGCCAGATACGCAGTATTTT,.,TRBJ2-3,many,TRBV2
CASSTDWGPYNEQFF,TGCGCCAGCAGCACAGACTGGGGACCGTACAATGAGCAGTTCTTC,.,TRBJ2-1,few,TRBV5-1
CASSFTSNHEQYF,TGTGCCAGCAGCTTTACTAGTAATCACGAGCAGTACTTC,.,TRBJ2-7,many,TRBV7-3
CASTPAFSYNEQFF,TGTGCCAGCACCCCAGCCTTCTCCTACAATGAGCAGTTCTTC,.,TRBJ2-1,few,TRBV27
CASSQDPLGPPGTDTQYF,TGTGCCAGCAGCCAAGATCCCTTGGGGCCCCCAGGTACAGATACGCAGTATTTT,.,TRBJ2-3,.,TRBV14
CASSPTGLEGSYNEQFF,TGTGCCAGCAGCCCGACAGGGCTTGAAGGATCCTACAATGAGCAGTTCTTC,TRBD1,TRBJ2-1,many,TRBV7-2
CAIRLTQTEEAFF,TGTGCCATCAGACTTACTCAGACCGAGGAAGCTTTCTTT,.,TRBJ1-1,.,TRBV10-3
CASSHNRNYEQYF,TGTGCCAGCAGCCATAACAGAAACTACGAGCAGTACTTC,.,TRBJ2-7,few,TRBV14
CASSVDSYNSPLHF,TGTGCCAGCAGCGTAGACAGCTATAATTCACCCCTCCACTTT,.,TRBJ1-6,.,TRBV9
CASSQEMRIAGQTDTQYF,TGCGCCAGCAGCCAAGAAATGAGAATAGCGGGGCAGACAGATACGCAGTATTTT,TRBD2,TRBJ2-3,few,TRBV4-1
CSAREPSGGPNEQFF,TGCAGTGCTAGAGAGCCTAGCGGGGGGCCGAATGAGCAGTTCTTC,TRBD2,TRBJ2-1,.,TRBV20-1
CASSLQGASTEAFF,TGTGCCAGCAGTTTACAGGGGGCGAGCACTGAAGCTTTCTTT,TRBD1,TRBJ1-1,many,TRBV12-3/TRBV12-4
CASSLTLAQYGNNYNVEQFF,TGTGCCAGCAGCTTAACGTTAGCGCAATACGGAAACAACTACAATGTTGAGCAGTTCTTC,.,TRBJ2-1,many,TRBV5-4
CASSLRLAGEGRDTQYF,TGTGCCAGCAGCCTCAGACTAGCGGGAGAGGGTAGAGATACGCAGTATTTT,TRBD2,TRBJ2-3,many,TRBV11-2
CSARAPSGSQYF,TGCAGTGCTAGGGCACCCTCCGGATCCCAGTACTTC,.,TRBJ2-5,.,TRBV20-1
CASSPQFRAGEWDSNQPQHF,TGTGCCAGCAGTCCCCAATTTCGGGCAGGGGAGTGGGATAGCAATCAGCCCCAGCATTTT,.,TRBJ1-5,.,TRBV6-2/TRBV6-3
CATEGLSTDTQYF,TGTGCCACGGAGGGACTTAGCACAGATACGCAGTATTTT,.,TRBJ2-3,many,TRBV10-3
CSARDHWTEETQYF,TGCAGTGCTAGAGATCATTGGACAGAAGAGACCCAGTACTTC,.,TRBJ2-5,few,TRBV20-1
CASGLHGADAFF,TGTGCTAGTGGTTTGCACGGAGCGGATGCTTTCTTT,.,TRBJ1-1,many,TRBV12-5
CASSLRAPPYNEQFF,TGTGCCAGCAGTCTCCGAGCGCCTCCTTACAATGAGCAGTTCTTC,.,TRBJ2-1,few,TRBV27
CASSYLPQRSATQYF,TGTGCCAGCAGTTATCTCCCCCAACGGTCAGCTACGCAGTATTTT,.,TRBJ2-3,many,TRBV6-5
CATSTLDRDDYQPQHF,TGTGCCACCAGCACCCTGGACAGGGACGATTATCAGCCCCAGCATTTT,TRBD1,TRBJ1-5,.,TRBV15
CASSRTSANTGELFF,TGTGCCAGCAGCCGGACCAGCGCGAACACCGGGGAGCTGTTTTTT,.,TRBJ2-2,many,TRBV7-8
CATPRGGGATDTQYF,TGTGCCACCCCAAGAGGGGGGGGAGCCACAGATACGCAGTATTTT,.,TRBJ2-3,few,TRBV2
CSVDPTPGGENTEAFF,TGCAGCGTTGACCCCACTCCCGGGGGGGAGAACACTGAAGCTTTCTTT,.,TRBJ1-1,.,TRBV29-1
CASSYRGPVQPQHF,TGTGCCAGCAGTTACAGGGGGCCGGTTCAGCCCCAGCATTTT,TRBD1,TRBJ1-5,.,TRBV6-6
CASSSLGTGAAEQYF,TGTGCCAGCAGCTCGTTGGGGACAGGGGCGGCCGAGCAGTACTTC,TRBD1,TRBJ2-7,many,TRBV7-9
CASSLGHRGEVNYGYTF,TGTGCCAGCAGCTTAGGTCACAGGGGGGAAGTTAACTATGGCTACACCTTC,TRBD1,TRBJ1-2,.,TRBV13
CASSTRTGTSNEKLFF,TGTGCCAGCAGCACGAGGACCGGGACGAGTAATGAAAAACTGTTTTTT,.,TRBJ1-4,many,TRBV7-9
CSVAGQSYEQYF,TGCAGCGTTGCTGGACAGAGCTACGAGCAGTACTTC,.,TRBJ2-7,few,TRBV29-1
CASSWDSLEAFF,TGTGCCAGCAGCTGGGACAGCCTCGAAGCTTTCTTT,TRBD1,TRBJ1-1,many,TRBV5-6
CASSPNRRTNEKLFF,TGTGCCAGCAGTCCAAACCGGAGGACTAATGAAAAACTGTTTTTT,.,TRBJ1-4,.,TRBV27
CSASIRDRGRLEQYF,TGCAGTGCTAGTATCCGGGACAGGGGGCGCCTCGAGCAGTACTTC,TRBD1,TRBJ2-7,.,TRBV20-1
CASSLGLASHYNEQFF,TGTGCCAGCAGTTTGGGACTAGCGTCCCACTACAATGAGCAGTTCTTC,TRBD2,TRBJ2-1,.,TRBV28
CAKSLYGVGETQYF,TGTGCCAAGAGTCTCTATGGAGTAGGGGAGACCCAGTACTTC,.,TRBJ2-5,many,TRBV12-3/TRBV12-4
CASSVRQGGTDTQYF,TGTGCCAGCAGTGTCCGGCAGGGGGGTACGGATACGCAGTATTTT,.,TRBJ2-3,many,TRBV28